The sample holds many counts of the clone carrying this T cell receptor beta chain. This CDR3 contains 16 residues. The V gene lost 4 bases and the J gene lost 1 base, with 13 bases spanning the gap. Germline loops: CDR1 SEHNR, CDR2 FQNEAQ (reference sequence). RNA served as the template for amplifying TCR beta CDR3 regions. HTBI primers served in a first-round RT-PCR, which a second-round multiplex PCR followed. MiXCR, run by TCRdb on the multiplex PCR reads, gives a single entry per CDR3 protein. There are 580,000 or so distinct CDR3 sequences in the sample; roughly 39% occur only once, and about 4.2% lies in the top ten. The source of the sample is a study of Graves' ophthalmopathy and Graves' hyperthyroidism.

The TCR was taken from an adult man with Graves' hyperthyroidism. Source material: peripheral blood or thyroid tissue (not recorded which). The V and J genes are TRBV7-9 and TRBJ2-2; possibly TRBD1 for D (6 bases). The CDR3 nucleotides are TGTGCCAGCAGCTCCGCCCACAGGGTGAACACCGGGGAGCTGTTTTTT. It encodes CASSSAHRVNTGELFF. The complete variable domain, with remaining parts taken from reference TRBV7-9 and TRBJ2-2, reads DTGVSQNPRHKITKRGQNVTFRCDPISEHNRLYWYRQTLGQGPEFLTYFQNEAQLEKSRLLSDRFSAERPKGSFSTLEIQRTEQGDSAMYLCASSSAHRVNTGELFFGEGSRLTVL.